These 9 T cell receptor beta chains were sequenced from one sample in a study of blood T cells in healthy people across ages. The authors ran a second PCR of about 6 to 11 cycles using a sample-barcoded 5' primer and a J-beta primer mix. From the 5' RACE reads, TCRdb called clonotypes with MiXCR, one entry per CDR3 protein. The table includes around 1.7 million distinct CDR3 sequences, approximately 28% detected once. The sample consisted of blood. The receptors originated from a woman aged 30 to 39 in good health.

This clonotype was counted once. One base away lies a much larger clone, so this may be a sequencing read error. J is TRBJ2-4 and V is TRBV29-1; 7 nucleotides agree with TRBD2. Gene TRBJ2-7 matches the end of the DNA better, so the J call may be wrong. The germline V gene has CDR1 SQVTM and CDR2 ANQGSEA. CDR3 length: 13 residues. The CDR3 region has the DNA TGCAGCGTTAGCGGGGAAGAAGCCGACGAGCAGTACTTC. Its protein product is CSVSGEEADEQYF.

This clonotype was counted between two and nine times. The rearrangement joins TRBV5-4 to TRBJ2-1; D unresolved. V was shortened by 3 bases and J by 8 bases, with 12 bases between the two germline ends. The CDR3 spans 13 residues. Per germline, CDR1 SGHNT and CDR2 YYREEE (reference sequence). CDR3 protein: CASSSPIGDEQFF. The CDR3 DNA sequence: TGTGCCAGCAGCTCGCCCATAGGCGATGAGCAGTTCTTC.

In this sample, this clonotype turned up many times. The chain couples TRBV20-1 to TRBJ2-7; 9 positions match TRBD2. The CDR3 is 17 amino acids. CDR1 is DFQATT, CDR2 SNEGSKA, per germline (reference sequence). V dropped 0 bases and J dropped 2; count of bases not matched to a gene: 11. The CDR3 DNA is TGCAGTGCTAGAGATTGGGAGGCTAGCGGGGTTACCTACGAGCAGTACTTC. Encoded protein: CSARDWEASGVTYEQYF.

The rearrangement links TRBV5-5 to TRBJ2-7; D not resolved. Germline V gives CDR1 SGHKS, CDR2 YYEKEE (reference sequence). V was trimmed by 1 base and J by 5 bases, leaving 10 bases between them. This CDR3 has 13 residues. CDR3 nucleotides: TGTGCCAGCAGCTTGCGTCCCAACGACGAGCAGTACTTC. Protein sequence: CASSLRPNDEQYF.

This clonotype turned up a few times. CDR3 sequence reads: CASSSGDRGSYEQYF. The CDR3 coding sequence is TGTGCCAGCTCCTCAGGGGACAGGGGTTCCTACGAGCAGTACTTC. This sequence joins TRBV18 and TRBJ2-7, with 10 bases aligning to TRBD1. The CDR3 runs to 15 residues. J lost 1 base, V lost 6 bases, and 6 bases had no gene match. In germline, CDR1 is KGHSH, CDR2 LQKENI.

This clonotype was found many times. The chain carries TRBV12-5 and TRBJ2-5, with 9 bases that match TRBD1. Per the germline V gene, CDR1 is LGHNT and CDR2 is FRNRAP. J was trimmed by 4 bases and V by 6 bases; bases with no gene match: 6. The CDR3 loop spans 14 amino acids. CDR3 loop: CASGTPGQGETQYF. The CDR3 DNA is TGTGCTAGTGGGACACCGGGACAGGGAGAGACCCAGTACTTC.

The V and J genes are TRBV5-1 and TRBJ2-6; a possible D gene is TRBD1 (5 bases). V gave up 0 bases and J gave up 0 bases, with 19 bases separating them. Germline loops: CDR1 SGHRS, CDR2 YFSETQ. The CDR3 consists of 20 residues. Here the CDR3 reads CASSLAGYTGDYSGANVLTF. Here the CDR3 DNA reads TGCGCCAGCAGCTTGGCCGGGTACACAGGAGATTACTCTGGGGCCAACGTCCTGACTTTC.

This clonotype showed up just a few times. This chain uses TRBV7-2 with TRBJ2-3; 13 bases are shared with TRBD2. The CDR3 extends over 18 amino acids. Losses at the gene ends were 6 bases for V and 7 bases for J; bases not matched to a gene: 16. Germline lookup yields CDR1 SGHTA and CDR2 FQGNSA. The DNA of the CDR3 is TGTGCCAGCAGTAGGGGCGGACTAGCGGGAGATGTTGGCAATACGCAGTATTTT. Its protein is CASSRGGLAGDVGNTQYF. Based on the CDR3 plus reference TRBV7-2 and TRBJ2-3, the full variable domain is GAGVSQSPSNKVTEKGKDVELRCDPISGHTALYWYRQSLGQGLEFLIYFQGNSAPDKSGLPSDRFSAERTGGSVSTLTIQRTQQEDSAVYLCASSRGGLAGDVGNTQYFGPGTRLTVL.

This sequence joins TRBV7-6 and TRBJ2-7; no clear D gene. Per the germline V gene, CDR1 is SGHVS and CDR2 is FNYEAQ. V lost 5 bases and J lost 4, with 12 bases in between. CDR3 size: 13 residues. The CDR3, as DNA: TGTGCCAGCAGCCTAGATGACGAGTACGAGCAGTACTTC. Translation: CASSLDDEYEQYF.